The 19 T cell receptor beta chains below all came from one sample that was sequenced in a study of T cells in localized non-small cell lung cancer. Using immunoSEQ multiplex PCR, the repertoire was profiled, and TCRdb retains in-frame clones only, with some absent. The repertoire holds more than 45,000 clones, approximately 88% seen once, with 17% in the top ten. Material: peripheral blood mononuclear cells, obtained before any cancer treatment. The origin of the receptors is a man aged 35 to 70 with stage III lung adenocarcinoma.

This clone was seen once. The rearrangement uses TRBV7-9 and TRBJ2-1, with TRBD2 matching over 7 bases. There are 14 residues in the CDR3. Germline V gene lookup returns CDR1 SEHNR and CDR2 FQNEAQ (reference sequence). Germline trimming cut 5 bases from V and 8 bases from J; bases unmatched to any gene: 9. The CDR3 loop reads CASSPRDYGDEQFF. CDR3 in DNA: TGTGCCAGCAGCCCCCGGGACTATGGAGATGAGCAGTTCTTC.

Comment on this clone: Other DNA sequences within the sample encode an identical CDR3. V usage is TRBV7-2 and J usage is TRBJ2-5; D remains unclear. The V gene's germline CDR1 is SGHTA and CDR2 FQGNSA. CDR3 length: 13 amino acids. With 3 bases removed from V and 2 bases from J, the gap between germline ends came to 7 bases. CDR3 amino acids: CASSLGIQETQYF. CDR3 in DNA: TGTGCCAGCAGCTTGGGCATACAAGAGACCCAGTACTTC.

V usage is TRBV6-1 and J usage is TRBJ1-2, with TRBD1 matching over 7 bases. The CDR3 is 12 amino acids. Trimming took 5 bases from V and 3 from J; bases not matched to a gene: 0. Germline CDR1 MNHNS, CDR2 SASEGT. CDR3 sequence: CASSQGDYGYTF. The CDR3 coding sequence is TGTGCCAGCAGTCAGGGGGACTATGGCTACACCTTC.

For the CDR3, the DNA is TGTGCCAGCAGCTTTCAGACGGGCGGGGGGACCCAAGAGACCCAGTACTTC. It yields the protein CASSFQTGGGTQETQYF. The chain combines TRBV5-4 with TRBJ2-5; TRBD2 matches 8 bases. The trim removed 2 bases at V and 1 base at J, leaving 10 bases unmatched. The CDR3 extends over 17 amino acids. The germline V gene has CDR1 SGHNT and CDR2 YYREEE (reference sequence).

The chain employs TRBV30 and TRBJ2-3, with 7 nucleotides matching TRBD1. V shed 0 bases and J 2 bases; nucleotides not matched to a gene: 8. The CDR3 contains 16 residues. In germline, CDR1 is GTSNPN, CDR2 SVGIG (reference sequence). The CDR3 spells CAWSVLSGGYTDTQYF. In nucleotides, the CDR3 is TGTGCCTGGAGTGTACTGTCAGGGGGTTACACAGATACGCAGTATTTT.

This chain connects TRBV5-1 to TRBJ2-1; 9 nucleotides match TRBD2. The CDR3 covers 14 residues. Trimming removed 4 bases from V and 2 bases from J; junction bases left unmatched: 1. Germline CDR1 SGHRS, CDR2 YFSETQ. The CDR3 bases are TGCGCCAGCAGCGCTAGCGGGACCTACAATGAGCAGTTCTTC. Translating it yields CASSASGTYNEQFF.

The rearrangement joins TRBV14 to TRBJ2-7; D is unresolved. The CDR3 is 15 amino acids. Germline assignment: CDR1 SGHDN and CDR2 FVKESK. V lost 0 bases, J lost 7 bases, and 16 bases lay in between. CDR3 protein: CASSQDQDTPQEQYF. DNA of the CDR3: TGTGCCAGCAGCCAAGATCAAGACACCCCTCAGGAGCAGTACTTC.

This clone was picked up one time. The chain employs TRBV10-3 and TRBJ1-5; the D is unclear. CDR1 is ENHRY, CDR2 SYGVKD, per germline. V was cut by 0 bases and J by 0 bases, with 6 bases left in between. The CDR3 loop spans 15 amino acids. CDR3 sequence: CAISESGLSNQPQHF. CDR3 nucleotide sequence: TGTGCCATCAGTGAGTCAGGGCTTAGCAATCAGCCCCAGCATTTT.

The CDR3 spells CASSLPLAGGSTGELFF. DNA for the CDR3: TGTGCCAGCAGCTTGCCTTTAGCGGGGGGCTCCACCGGGGAGCTGTTTTTT. V and J are TRBV7-3 and TRBJ2-2, with 10 bases matching TRBD2. The ends lost 3 bases at V and 4 bases at J; junction bases unmatched: 8. The germline V gene has CDR1 SGHTA and CDR2 FQGTGA. The length of the CDR3 is 17 residues.

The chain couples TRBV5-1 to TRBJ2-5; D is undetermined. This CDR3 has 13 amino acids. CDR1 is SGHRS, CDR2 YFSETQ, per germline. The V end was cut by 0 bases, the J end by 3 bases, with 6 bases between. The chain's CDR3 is CASSLGTEETQYF. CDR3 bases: TGCGCCAGCAGCTTGGGGACGGAAGAGACCCAGTACTTC.

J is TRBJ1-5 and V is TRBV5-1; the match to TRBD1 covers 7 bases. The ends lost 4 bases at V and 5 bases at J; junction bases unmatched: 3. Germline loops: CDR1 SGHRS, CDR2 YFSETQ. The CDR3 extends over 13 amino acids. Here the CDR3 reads CASSRGRDQPQHF. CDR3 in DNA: TGCGCCAGCAGCAGGGGGCGCGATCAGCCCCAGCATTTT.

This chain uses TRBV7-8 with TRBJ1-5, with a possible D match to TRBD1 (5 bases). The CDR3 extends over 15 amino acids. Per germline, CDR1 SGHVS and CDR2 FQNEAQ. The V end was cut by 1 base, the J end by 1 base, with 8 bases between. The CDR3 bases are TGTGCCAGCAGCTTAGGCGCAGGGAGCAATCAGCCCCAGCATTTT. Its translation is CASSLGAGSNQPQHF.

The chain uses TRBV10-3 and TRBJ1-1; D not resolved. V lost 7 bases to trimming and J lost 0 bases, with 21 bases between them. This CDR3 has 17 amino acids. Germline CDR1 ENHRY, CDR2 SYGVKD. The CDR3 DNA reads TGTGCCATCACTAAACAGACGTGGGCTGAAATGAACACTGAAGCTTTCTTT. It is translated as CAITKQTWAEMNTEAFF.

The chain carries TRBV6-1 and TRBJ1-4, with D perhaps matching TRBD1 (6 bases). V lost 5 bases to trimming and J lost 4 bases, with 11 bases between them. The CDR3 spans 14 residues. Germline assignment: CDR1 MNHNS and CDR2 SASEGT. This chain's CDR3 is CASSPGHLNEKLFF. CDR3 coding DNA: TGTGCCAGCAGTCCGGGACACCTTAATGAAAAACTGTTTTTT.

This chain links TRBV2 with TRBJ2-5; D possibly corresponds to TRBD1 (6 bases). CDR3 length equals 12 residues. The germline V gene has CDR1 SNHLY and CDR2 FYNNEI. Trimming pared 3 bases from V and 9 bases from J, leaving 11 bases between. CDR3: CASSDRGLAQYF. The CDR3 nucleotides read TGTGCCAGCAGTGACAGGGGTTTGGCCCAGTACTTC. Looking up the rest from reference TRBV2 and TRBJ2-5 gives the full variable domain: EPEVTQTPSHQVTQMGQEVILRCVPISNHLYFYWYRQILGQKVEFLVSFYNNEISEKSEIFDDQFSVERPDGSNFTLKIRSTKLEDSAMYFCASSDRGLAQYFGPGTRLLVL.

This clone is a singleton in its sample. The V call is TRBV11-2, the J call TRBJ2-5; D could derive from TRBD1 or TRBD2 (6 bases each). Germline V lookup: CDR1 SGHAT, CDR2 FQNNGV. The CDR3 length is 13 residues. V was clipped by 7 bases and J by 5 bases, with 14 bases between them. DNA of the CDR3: TGTGCCAGCACCGGGGGCCCCCAGGAGACCCAGTACTTC. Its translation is CASTGGPQETQYF.

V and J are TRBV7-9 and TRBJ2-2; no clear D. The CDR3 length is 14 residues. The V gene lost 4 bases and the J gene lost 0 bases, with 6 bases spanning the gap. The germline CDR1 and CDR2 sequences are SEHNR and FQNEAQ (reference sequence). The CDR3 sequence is CASSSLSNTGELFF. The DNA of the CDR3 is TGTGCCAGCAGCTCCCTTTCGAACACCGGGGAGCTGTTTTTT.

DNA of the CDR3: TGCAGCGTTGGACGTGGGACATCCGCCTACGAGCAGTACTTC. Protein product: CSVGRGTSAYEQYF. The chain employs TRBV29-1 and TRBJ2-7; tentative D call: TRBD1 (6 bases). The CDR3 is made up of 14 amino acids. Trimming took 4 bases from V and 2 from J, leaving 15 bases between them. Germline CDR1 and CDR2: SQVTM and ANQGSEA.

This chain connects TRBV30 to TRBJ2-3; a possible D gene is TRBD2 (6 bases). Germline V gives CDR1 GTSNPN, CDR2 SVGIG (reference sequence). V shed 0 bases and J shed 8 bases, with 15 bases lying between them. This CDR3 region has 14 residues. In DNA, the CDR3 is TGTGCCTGGAGTGTACGGACGGGAGATGGTACGCAGTATTTT. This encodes CAWSVRTGDGTQYF.